This T cell receptor (beta chain) was obtained from a study of beta chain features in type 1 diabetes. Study-wide results and caveats: Type 1 diabetes patients had TCRB CDR3s that were shorter (moderately but significantly so) in all four CD4+ subsets. Cells carrying high TCR expression could end up over-represented when cDNA is sequenced. Junctions at VDJ sites from type 1 diabetes patients had fewer insertions and more deletions.

Cell sorting via CD45RO/CCR7/CD25/CD127/CD95/CD27 was performed to obtain CD4+ naive, central memory, regulatory and stem cell-like memory cells. Sort purity for all populations was recorded as exceeding 98%. This clone was recorded only once. Antigen unknown. There are 18 residues in the CDR3. Germline loops: CDR1 MRHNA, CDR2 SNTAGT. Trimming took 0 bases from V and 4 from J, leaving 19 bases between them. As every portion of the isolated RNA was reverse transcribed, the sequencing read expressed TCRB transcripts. Profiling relied on immunoSEQ multiplex PCR, and the TCRdb table lists in-frame clones only, not all of them. The sample consists of roughly 340,000 clones, approximately 12% of them appearing once.

This chain links TRBV6-4 with TRBJ2-1, with a possible D match to TRBD1 (5 bases). Sample: naive CD4+ T cells from blood. The clonotype comes from a woman aged 18-29 years with type 1 diabetes. The CDR3 DNA is TGTGCCAGCAGTGACTCTCGCGATGAGGACACACCATACAATGAGCAGTTCTTC. Translation: CASSDSRDEDTPYNEQFF.